This T cell receptor beta chain stems from a study of sequential checkpoint blockade in melanoma. Study information: Both treatment sequences were followed by maintenance nivolumab. Twenty-two patients had matched tumor biopsies before treatment and at week 13 after nivolumab or ipilimumab alone.

The treatment is: randomized to nivolumab then ipilimumab (arm A) or the reverse (arm B). No patient had prior DNA-damaging chemotherapy. Judged by abundance, this clone is medium-sized. The CDR3 totals 15 residues. CDR1 MNHGY and CDR2 SAAAGT come from the germline V gene. Trimming removed 5 bases at V and 3 bases at J, with 15 bases between. Libraries were prepared by immunoSEQ multiplex PCR; TCRdb keeps only in-frame clonotypes and omits some of them. The sample includes 9,500 to 15,000 clones, roughly 26% seen only once; the top ten take about 20%. Source: tumor tissue (inferred from file names), taken from a patient given nivolumab and ipilimumab in sequence. This chain links TRBV6-8 with TRBJ2-3, with a possible D match to TRBD1 (5 bases). The sequence came from a human donor with melanoma. This chain's CDR3 is CASSDGGAPTDTQYF. CDR3 in DNA: TGTGCCAGCAGTGACGGTGGGGCCCCAACAGATACGCAGTATTTT.